The clone carrying this T cell receptor beta chain was seen many times. Germline V gene data show CDR1 as SGHTS and CDR2 as YDEGEE. J lost 9 bases, V lost 4 bases, and 5 bases had no gene match. This CDR3 has 12 residues. This sample is drawn from a study of metastatic and nonmetastatic thyroid tumors. Per the authors' pipeline: A papillary thyroid cancer distant-metastasis classifier was built from CDR3 differences across clinicopathological groups. TCRdb re-clonotyped the PCR reads via MiXCR. TCRdb's processing, not the study's, gives the V and J calls here. Among around 19,000 clones listed, approximately 15% were seen once. Ahead of thyroid surgery, no patient had received treatment of any kind.

The sequence came from a female donor with papillary thyroid cancer or a benign thyroid nodule (not recorded which). Some clones in this sample may be carry-over from other donors' samples. The chain uses TRBV5-8 and TRBJ1-2; 8 nucleotides line up with TRBD1. The material sequenced was tumor tissue. Here the CDR3 DNA reads TGTGCCAGCAGCCAAGACAGGGGACGCTACACCTTC. Its translation is CASSQDRGRYTF. Looking up the rest from reference TRBV5-8 and TRBJ1-2 gives the full variable domain: EAGVTQSPTHLIKTRGQQATLRCSPISGHTSVYWYQQALGLGLQFLLWYDEGEERNRGNFPPRFSGRQFPNYSSELNVNALELEDSALYLCASSQDRGRYTFGSGTRLTVV.